The next 6 T cell receptor beta chains were all read from a single sample in a study of CD8+CD57+ T cells in acquired aplastic anemia. The template used for profiling TCR beta VDJ and CDR3 was genomic DNA. Using its own MiXCR run on the reads, TCRdb lists one record per CDR3 protein. The sample has 400,000 to 500,000 distinct CDR3 sequences, 65% to 80% seen once. Sequenced: sorted CD4+, CD8+, or CD8+CD57+ T cells (not recorded which) from PBMCs. Every receptor here comes from a human donor in good health, serving as a control.

As to this clonotype: The CDR3 end shows no conserved phenylalanine or tryptophan, and so a read error is likely. The rearrangement uses TRBV6-4 and TRBJ2-5; 11 bases are a match to TRBD2. The CDR3 loop spans 16 amino acids. Trimming took 2 bases from V and 2 from J; bases not matched to a gene: 4. CDR1 and CDR2 (germline): MRHNA, SNTAGT. The DNA for the CDR3 is TGTGCCAGCAGTGACCGACTAGCGGGGCGGCAAGAGACCCAGTACCTC. Protein: CASSDRLAGRQETQYL.

This clonotype was detected once. The chain couples TRBV9 to TRBJ2-5, with TRBD1 identical over 9 bases. CDR3 length: 14 amino acids. Trimming took 5 bases from V and 5 from J; bases not matched to a gene: 7. Germline loops: CDR1 SGDLS, CDR2 YYNGEE. In DNA, the CDR3 is TGTGCCAGCAGTATACAGGGGGCGCGGGAGACCCAGTACTTC. Translating gives CASSIQGARETQYF.

Points on this clonotype: A junction end diverges from the germline sequence, so it may reflect a read error. The chain employs TRBV15 and TRBJ1-2, with D unresolved. Looked up from germline, CDR1 is LNHNV and CDR2 is YYDKDF (reference sequence). There are 16 residues in the CDR3. CDR3 nucleotide sequence: TGTGCCAGCAGCCCTCTGGGCAGGTCCCATGACCATGGCTACACCTTC. Its translation: CASSPLGRSHDHGYTF.

The rearrangement uses TRBV11-2 and TRBJ2-2; 11 bases agree with TRBD1. The trim removed 1 base at V and 3 bases at J, leaving 4 bases unmatched. The CDR3 loop spans 17 amino acids. Germline CDR1 and CDR2: SGHAT and FQNNGV. CDR3 residues: CASSLGDRGTYTGELFF. In DNA form, the CDR3 reads TGTGCCAGCAGCTTAGGGGACAGGGGGACCTACACCGGGGAGCTGTTTTTT.

The CDR3 DNA is TGCAGTGCTAGAGGGGCTAGCGTGGAGACCCAGTACTTC. It encodes CSARGASVETQYF. The V and J genes are TRBV20-1 and TRBJ2-5, with TRBD2 as a possible D gene (6 bases). This CDR3 has 13 residues. The V end lost 1 base, the J end lost 5 bases, and 11 bases lay between the germline ends. Germline CDR1 is DFQATT and CDR2 is SNEGSKA (reference sequence).

Details on this clonotype: This is likely a read error, given that the CDR3 carries no conserved phenylalanine or tryptophan at its end. No DNA is shown, since the ends of the CDR3 on it are uncertain; the CDR3 is the one TCRdb lists. The CDR3 sequence is CASSPGQGTNTGE. The chain links TRBV7-7 to TRBJ2-7; the tabulated D call, TRBD1, remains unverified against the DNA. Including both end residues, the CDR3 is 13 amino acids long. The germline V gene encodes CDR1 SSHAT and CDR2 FNYEAQ (reference sequence).